Listed below are T cell receptor beta chains from one sample, sequenced in a study of OX40 agonist ivuxolimab in advanced cancers. The table came from immunoSEQ multiplex PCR; TCRdb's copy has only in-frame clones and leaves some out. The repertoire has about 68,000 clones, over 75% of them found once; the top ten carry about 0.61%. Source: CD4+ or CD8+ T cells sorted from blood, taken in a trial of the OX40 agonist ivuxolimab. These receptors all come from an adult with an advanced solid tumor such as melanoma, head and neck, liver or kidney cancer. The CDR3 runs from the conserved cysteine through the conserved F or W. Clone size is not always given. Where it is, it says once, few, many or a class for expanded clones.

TRBV5-1	once	CASRDTHMNTEAFF
TRBV19	-	CASSVGGAEQFF
TRBV29-1	-	CSAALGQGAETQYF
TRBV27	-	CASTSGGIYNEQFF
TRBV5-4	-	CASSSPSGGATDTQYF
TRBV6-5	-	CASSYSRGRTSPLHF
TRBV28	once	CASYRGGATEAFF
TRBV19	few	CASSYFPSTGRNEQYF
TRBV6-6	-	CASSKTVTEAFF
TRBV7-2	-	CASSPRLMGLNTEAFF
TRBV25-1	-	CASMGDGTEAFF
TRBV27	-	CASSPAGSQDTEAFF
TRBV18	few	CASSNRTGGRTAGELFF
TRBV18	-	CASSPRAVRDREKLFF
TRBV6-1	-	CASRVDSNQPQHF
TRBV7-2	-	CASSRTLAGGQETQYF
TRBV25-1	-	CASSASTDTQYF
TRBV2	-	CASSEQGSNEKLFF
TRBV5-1	-	CASSLATTGQGNSPLHF
TRBV6-6	few	CASSYRGFGNQPQHF
TRBV5-1	-	CASSFGTSLDEQFF
TRBV6-5	-	CASTYGGDTEAFF
TRBV19	once	CASLDRVNSNQPQHF
TRBV6-1	-	CASSAQNGAETEAFF
TRBV5-4	-	CASSYDQYEQYF
TRBV6-5	-	CASSYSSRTYEQYF
TRBV6-5	-	CASSLTGLNQPQHF
TRBV6-5	once	CASSMQGRQAFF